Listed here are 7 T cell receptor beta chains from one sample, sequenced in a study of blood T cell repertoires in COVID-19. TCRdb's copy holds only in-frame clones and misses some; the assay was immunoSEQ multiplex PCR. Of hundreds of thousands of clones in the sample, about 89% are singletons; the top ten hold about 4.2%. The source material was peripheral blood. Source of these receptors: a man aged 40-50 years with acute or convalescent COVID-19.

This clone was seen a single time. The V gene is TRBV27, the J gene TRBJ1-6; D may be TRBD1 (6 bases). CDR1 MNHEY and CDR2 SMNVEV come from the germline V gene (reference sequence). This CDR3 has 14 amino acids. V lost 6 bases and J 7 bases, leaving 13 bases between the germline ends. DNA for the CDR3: TGTGCCAGCAGCCCAAAGGGGGGGAATTCACCCCTCCACTTT. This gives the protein CASSPKGGNSPLHF.

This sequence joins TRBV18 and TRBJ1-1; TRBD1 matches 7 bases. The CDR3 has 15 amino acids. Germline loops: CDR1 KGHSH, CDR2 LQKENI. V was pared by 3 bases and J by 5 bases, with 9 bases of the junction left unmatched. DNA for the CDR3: TGTGCCAGCTCACCCGGCCGACAGGGAATTACTGAAGCTTTCTTT. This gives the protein CASSPGRQGITEAFF. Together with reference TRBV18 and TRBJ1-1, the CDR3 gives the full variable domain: NAGVMQNPRHLVRRRGQEARLRCSPMKGHSHVYWYRQLPEEGLKFMVYLQKENIIDESGMPKERFSAEFPKEGPSILRIQQVVRGDSAAYFCASSPGRQGITEAFFGQGTRLTVV.

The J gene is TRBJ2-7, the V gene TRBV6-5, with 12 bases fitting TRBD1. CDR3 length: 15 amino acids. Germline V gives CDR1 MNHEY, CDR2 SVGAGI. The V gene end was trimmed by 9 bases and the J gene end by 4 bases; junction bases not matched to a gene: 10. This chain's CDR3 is CASNSGTGGRYEQYF. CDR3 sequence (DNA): TGTGCCAGTAACTCCGGGACAGGGGGCCGGTACGAGCAGTACTTC.

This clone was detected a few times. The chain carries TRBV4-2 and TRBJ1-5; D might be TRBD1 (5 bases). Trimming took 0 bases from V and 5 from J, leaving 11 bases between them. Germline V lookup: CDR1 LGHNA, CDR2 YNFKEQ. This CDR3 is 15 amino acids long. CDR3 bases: TGTGCCAGCAGCCAAGAGCTAGGGGTCGATCAGCCCCAGCATTTT. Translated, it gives CASSQELGVDQPQHF.

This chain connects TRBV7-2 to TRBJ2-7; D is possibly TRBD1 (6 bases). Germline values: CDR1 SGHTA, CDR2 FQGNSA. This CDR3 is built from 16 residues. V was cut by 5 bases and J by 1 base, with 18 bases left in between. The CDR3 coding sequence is TGTGCCAGCAGCCTAAGACAGGCCCAAGGTTCCTACGAGCAGTACTTC. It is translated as CASSLRQAQGSYEQYF.

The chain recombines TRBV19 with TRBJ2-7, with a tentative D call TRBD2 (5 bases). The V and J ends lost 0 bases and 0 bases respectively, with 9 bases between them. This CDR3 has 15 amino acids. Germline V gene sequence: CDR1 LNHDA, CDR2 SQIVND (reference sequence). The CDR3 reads CASSIDLGSSYEQYF. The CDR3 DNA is TGTGCCAGTAGTATAGATCTAGGGAGCTCCTACGAGCAGTACTTC.

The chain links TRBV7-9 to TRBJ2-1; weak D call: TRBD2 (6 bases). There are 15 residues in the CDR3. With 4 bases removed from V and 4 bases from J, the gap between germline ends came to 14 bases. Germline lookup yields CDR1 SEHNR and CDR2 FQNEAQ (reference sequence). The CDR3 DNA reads TGTGCCAGCAGCTCCTCTAGCGTTCCATACAATGAGCAGTTCTTC. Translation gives CASSSSSVPYNEQFF.